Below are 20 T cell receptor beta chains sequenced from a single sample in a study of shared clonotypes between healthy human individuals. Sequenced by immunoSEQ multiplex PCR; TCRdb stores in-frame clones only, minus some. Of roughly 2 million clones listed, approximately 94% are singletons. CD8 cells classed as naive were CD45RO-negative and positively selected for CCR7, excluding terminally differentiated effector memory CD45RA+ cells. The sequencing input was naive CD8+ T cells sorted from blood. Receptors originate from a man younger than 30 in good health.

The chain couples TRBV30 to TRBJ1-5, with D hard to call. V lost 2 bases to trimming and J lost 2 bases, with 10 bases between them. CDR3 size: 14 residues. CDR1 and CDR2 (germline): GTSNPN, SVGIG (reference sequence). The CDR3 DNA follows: TGTGCCTGGAGTCCGTCTGGTGGCAATCAGCCCCAGCATTTT. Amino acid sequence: CAWSPSGGNQPQHF.

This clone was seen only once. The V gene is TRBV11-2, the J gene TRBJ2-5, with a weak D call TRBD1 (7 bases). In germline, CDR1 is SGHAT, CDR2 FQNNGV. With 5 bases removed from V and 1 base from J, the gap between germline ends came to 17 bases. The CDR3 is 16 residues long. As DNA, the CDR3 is TGTGCCAGCAGCCCTGAGGCAGGGGGGTTCCAAGAGACCCAGTACTTC. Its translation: CASSPEAGGFQETQYF.

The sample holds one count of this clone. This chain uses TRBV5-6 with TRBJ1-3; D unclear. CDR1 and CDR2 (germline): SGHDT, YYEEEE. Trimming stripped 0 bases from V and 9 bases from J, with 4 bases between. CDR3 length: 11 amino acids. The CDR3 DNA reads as TGTGCCAGCAGCTTGGAAAGCACCATATATTTT. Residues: CASSLESTIYF.

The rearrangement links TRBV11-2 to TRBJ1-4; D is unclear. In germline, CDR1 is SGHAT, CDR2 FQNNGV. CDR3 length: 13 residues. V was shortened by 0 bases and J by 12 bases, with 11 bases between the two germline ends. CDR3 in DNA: TGTGCCAGCAGCTTAGAGAAGGGATTGGAACTGTTTTTT. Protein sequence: CASSLEKGLELFF. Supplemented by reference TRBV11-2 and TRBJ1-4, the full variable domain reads EAGVAQSPRYKIIEKRQSVAFWCNPISGHATLYWYQQILGQGPKLLIQFQNNGVVDDSQLPKDRFSAERLKGVDSTLKIQPAKLEDSAVYLCASSLEKGLELFFGSGTQLSVL.

CDR3: CASSSGSVAGEQYF. The CDR3 nucleotides are TGTGCCAGCAGCTCAGGGTCGGTGGCAGGCGAGCAGTACTTC. The J gene is TRBJ2-7, the V gene TRBV13; D might be TRBD1 (5 bases). The V end lost 4 bases, the J end lost 6 bases, and 16 bases lay between the germline ends. The CDR3 has 14 amino acids. Germline V lookup: CDR1 PRHDT, CDR2 FYEKMQ (reference sequence).

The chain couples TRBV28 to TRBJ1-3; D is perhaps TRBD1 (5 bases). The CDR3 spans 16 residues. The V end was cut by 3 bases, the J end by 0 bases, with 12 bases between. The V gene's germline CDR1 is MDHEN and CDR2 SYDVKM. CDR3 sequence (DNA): TGTGCCAGCAGTTTTATGACAGTCAGCTCTGGAAACACCATATATTTT. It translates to CASSFMTVSSGNTIYF.

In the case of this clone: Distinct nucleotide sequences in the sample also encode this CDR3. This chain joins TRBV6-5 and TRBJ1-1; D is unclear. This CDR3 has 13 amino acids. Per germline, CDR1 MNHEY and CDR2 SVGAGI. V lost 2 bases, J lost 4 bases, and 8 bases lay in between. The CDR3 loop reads CASSYGWGTEAFF. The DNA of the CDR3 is TGTGCCAGCAGTTACGGTTGGGGCACTGAAGCTTTCTTT.

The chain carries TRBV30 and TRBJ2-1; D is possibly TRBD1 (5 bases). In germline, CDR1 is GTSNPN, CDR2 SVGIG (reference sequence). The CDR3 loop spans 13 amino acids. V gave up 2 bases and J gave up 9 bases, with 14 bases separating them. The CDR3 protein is CAWSLGPQGEQFF. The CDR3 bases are TGTGCCTGGAGTCTAGGACCTCAGGGTGAGCAGTTCTTC.

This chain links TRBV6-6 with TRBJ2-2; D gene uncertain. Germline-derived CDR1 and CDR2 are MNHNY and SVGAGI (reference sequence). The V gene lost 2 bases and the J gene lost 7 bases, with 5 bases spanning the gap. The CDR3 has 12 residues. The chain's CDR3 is CASSYIDGELFF. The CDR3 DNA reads TGTGCCAGCAGTTACATTGACGGGGAGCTGTTTTTT.

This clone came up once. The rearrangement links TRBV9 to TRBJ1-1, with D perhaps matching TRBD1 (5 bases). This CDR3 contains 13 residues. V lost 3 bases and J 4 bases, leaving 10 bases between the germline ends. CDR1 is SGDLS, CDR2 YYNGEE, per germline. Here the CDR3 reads CASSAGVSTEAFF. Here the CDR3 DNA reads TGTGCCAGCAGCGCGGGGGTAAGCACTGAAGCTTTCTTT.

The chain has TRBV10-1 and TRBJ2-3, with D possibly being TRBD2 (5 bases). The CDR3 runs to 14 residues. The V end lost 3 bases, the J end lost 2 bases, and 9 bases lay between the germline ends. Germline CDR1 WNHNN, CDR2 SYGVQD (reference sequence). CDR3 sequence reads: CASSDGSPTDTQYF. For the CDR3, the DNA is TGCGCCAGCAGTGATGGGAGTCCCACAGATACGCAGTATTTT.

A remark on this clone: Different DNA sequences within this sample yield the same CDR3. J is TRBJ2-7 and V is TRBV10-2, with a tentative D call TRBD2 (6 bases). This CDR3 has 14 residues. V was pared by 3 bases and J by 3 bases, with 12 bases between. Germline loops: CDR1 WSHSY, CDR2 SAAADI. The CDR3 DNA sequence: TGCGCCAGCAGTGAAAGTGGGACTGGCTACGAGCAGTACTTC. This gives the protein CASSESGTGYEQYF.

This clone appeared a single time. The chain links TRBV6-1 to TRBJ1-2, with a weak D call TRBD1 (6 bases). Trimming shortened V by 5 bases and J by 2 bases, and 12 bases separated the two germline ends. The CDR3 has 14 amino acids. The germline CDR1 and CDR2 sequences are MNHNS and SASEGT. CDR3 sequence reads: CASSPDRSNYGYTF. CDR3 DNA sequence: TGTGCCAGCAGTCCAGACAGGAGCAACTATGGCTACACCTTC.

The CDR3 DNA reads as TGTGCCAGCAGGCAATCCGGGACTTGGGAGACCCAGTACTTC. This sequence encodes CASRQSGTWETQYF. The genes are TRBV27 and TRBJ2-5, with D perhaps TRBD2 (6 bases). Trimming left V 6 bases short and J 5 bases short, with 16 bases between. The germline CDR1 and CDR2 sequences are MNHEY and SMNVEV (reference sequence). CDR3 length equals 14 residues.

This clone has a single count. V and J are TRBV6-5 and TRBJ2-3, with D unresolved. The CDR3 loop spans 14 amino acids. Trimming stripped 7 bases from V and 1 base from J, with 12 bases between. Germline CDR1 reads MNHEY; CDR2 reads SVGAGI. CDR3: CASKGLLGTDTQYF. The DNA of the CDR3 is TGTGCCAGCAAAGGTCTTTTAGGCACAGATACGCAGTATTTT.

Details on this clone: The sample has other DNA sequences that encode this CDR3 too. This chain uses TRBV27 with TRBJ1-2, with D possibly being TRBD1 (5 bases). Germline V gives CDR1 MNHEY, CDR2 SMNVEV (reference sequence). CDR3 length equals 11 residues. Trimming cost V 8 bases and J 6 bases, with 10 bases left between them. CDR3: CASSAGDGYTF. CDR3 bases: TGTGCCAGCTCGGCGGGGGATGGCTACACCTTC.

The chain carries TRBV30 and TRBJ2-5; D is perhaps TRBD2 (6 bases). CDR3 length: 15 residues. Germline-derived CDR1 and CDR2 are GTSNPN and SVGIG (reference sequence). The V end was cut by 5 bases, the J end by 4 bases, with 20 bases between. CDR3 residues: CAWSHGGADSETQYF. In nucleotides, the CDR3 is TGTGCCTGGTCCCATGGAGGGGCTGACTCAGAGACCCAGTACTTC.

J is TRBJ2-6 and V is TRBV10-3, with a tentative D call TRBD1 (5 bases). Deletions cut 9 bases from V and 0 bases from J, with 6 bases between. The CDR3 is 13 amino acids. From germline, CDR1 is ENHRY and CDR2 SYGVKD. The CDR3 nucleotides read TGTGCCATACAGGACTCTGGGGCCAACGTCCTGACTTTC. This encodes CAIQDSGANVLTF.

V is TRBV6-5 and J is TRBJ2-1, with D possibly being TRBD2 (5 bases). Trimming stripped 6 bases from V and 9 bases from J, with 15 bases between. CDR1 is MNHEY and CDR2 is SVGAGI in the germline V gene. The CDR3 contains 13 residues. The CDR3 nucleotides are TGTGCCAGCAGCCCCTCCGGGGTCAGTGAGCAGTTCTTC. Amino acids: CASSPSGVSEQFF.

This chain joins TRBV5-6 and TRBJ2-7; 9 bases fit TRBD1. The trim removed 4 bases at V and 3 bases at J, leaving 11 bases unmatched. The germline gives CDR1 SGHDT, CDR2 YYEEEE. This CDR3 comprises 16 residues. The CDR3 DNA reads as TGTGCCAGCAGCCCAAAGACAGGGGGTTTAATCTACGAGCAGTACTTC. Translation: CASSPKTGGLIYEQYF.